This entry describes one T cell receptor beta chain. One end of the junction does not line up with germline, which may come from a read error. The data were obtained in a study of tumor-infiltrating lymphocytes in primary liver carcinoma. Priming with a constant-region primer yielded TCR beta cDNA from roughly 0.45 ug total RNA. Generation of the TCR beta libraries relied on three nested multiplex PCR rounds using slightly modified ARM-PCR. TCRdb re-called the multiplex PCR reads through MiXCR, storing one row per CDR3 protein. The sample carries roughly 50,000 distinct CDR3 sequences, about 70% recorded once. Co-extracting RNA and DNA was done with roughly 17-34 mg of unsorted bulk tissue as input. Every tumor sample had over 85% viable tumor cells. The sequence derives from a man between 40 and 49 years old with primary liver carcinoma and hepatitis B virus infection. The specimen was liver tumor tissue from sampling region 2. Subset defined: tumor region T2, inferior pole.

The CDR3 nucleotides are TGTGCTAGCAGTTGCGCCGGGATAGGAGATACGCAGTATTTT. This translates into CASSCAGIGDTQYF. The chain joins TRBV6-6 to TRBJ2-3; TRBD2 might be the D (5 bases). CDR3 length: 14 residues. The V gene's germline CDR1 is MNHNY and CDR2 SVGAGI (reference sequence).